This T cell receptor beta chain was captured in a study of T cell repertoires in cytomegalovirus infection. At the level of the study: Both a matching HLA type and CMV infection were indicated by public TCR beta signatures.

Each CDR3 protein is one row after TCRdb ran MiXCR on the reads. Here the sample spans almost 550,000 distinct CDR3 sequences, 15% to 20% being singletons. This clonotype was detected once. Its specificity is not known. General study results and limits: Dominating the ex vivo response were TCR beta clonotypes that were CMV-specific and HLA-C-restricted. Cumulative public TCR beta family frequency identified CMV carriers with the relevant HLA.

V lost 4 bases and J lost 7; bases outside the gene matches: 8. This CDR3 has 14 residues. Germline assignment: CDR1 SQVTM and CDR2 ANQGSEA. The sequencing sample was made of CD8+ T cells from PBMCs. This chain joins TRBV29-1 and TRBJ2-1; 9 nucleotides agree with TRBD2. This clonotype was sampled from a human donor in good health (CMV status not recorded). Some clones in this sample may be carry-over from other donors' samples. The CDR3 here is CSVGSGGTKNEQFF. CDR3 nucleotides: TGCAGCGTTGGTAGCGGGGGAACTAAAAATGAGCAGTTCTTC.